Listed below are T cell receptor beta chains from one sample, sequenced in a study of control samples from healthy donors and cancer patients. Sequenced by immunoSEQ multiplex PCR; TCRdb stores in-frame clones only, minus some. The sample carries under 150,000 clones, 85% to 95% recorded once. Sample: PBMCs. Source of these receptors: a man aged 50-59 years with head and neck cancer. The CDR3 runs from the conserved cysteine through the conserved F or W. The order of the fields is V gene, D gene, J gene, clone size, CDR3 DNA, CDR3 protein. A D gene is named only where the DNA matches it firmly. Size is stated for part of the rows, as once, few or many counts, or as a class when the clone is expanded.

TRBV7-2	.	TRBJ1-1	.	TGTGCCAGCAGCCCCGCGGGGGGGCGCACTGAAGCTTTCTTT	CASSPAGGRTEAFF
TRBV7-8	.	TRBJ1-6	.	TGTGCCAGCAGCTCGGACAGACTGAATTCACCCCTCCACTTT	CASSSDRLNSPLHF
TRBV11-2	.	TRBJ1-3	.	TGTGCCAGCAGCTTCAACCAGATAAACACCATATATTTT	CASSFNQINTIYF
TRBV5-1	.	TRBJ2-7	.	TGCGCCAGCAGCCCCACCCCCGGGGTCGGCTACGAGCAGTACTTC	CASSPTPGVGYEQYF
TRBV11-1	.	TRBJ2-2	once	TGTGCCAGCAGCCGTCGCTCAGCCGGCGGGGAGCTGTTTTTT	CASSRRSAGGELFF
TRBV7-2	TRBD2	TRBJ2-3	.	TGTGCCAGCAGCCTCCCCAAGCGGGGGAGCACAGATACGCAGTATTTT	CASSLPKRGSTDTQYF
TRBV12-3/TRBV12-4	.	TRBJ1-5	.	TGTGCCAGCAGTTTAAGTTATCAGCCCCAGCATTTT	CASSLSYQPQHF
TRBV28	.	TRBJ1-1	few	TGTGCCAGCGCACTCAGGGAGAGAGCTTTCTTT	CASALRERAFF
TRBV7-6	TRBD2	TRBJ2-7	.	TGTGCCAGCAGCCTGGGAGGGTTCTACGAGCAGTACTTC	CASSLGGFYEQYF
TRBV28	.	TRBJ1-4	.	TGTGCCAGCAGTTCGAATTTTGGGAGGGGCGTGGAGGAAAAACTGTTTTTT	CASSSNFGRGVEEKLFF
TRBV7-2	.	TRBJ1-1	.	TGTGCCAGCAGTCTAACCGGGACGGGGTCCCGGAACACTGAAGCTTTCTTT	CASSLTGTGSRNTEAFF
TRBV6-5	TRBD1	TRBJ1-5	.	TGTGCCACTAGGGGGCCCAATCAGCCCCAGCATTTT	CATRGPNQPQHF
TRBV30	.	TRBJ1-4	.	TGTGCCTGGAACCAGCAGGGAGGAAAAAATGAAAAACTGTTTTTT	CAWNQQGGKNEKLFF
TRBV9	TRBD2	TRBJ2-1	.	TGTGCCAGCAGTGGATTAGCGGGGGGGCCCTTAGAGCAGTTCTTC	CASSGLAGGPLEQFF
TRBV6-6	.	TRBJ2-7	.	TGTGCCAGCAGTCAGGGGACAACCTACGAGCAGTACTTC	CASSQGTTYEQYF
TRBV15	TRBD1	TRBJ2-3	.	TGTGCCACCAGCAGGGGGACAGCCACAGATACGCAGTATTTT	CATSRGTATDTQYF
TRBV7-7	.	TRBJ2-1	.	TGTGCCAGCAGTACAGGACCCGGCAATGAGCAGTTCTTC	CASSTGPGNEQFF
TRBV14	.	TRBJ1-1	few	TGTGCCAGCAGCCAACCAGGGACGGGCACTGAAGCTTTCTTT	CASSQPGTGTEAFF
TRBV11-1	.	TRBJ2-7	.	TGTGCCAGCACCAAAGGACGGGGCTACGAGCAGTACTTC	CASTKGRGYEQYF
TRBV4-2	TRBD2	TRBJ2-5	.	TGTGCCAGCAGCATGTCCTCTCTAGCGGCCCAAGAGACCCAGTACTTC	CASSMSSLAAQETQYF
TRBV30	.	TRBJ2-3	.	TGTGCCTGGGGCTACTTGATAGGCACGCAGTATTTT	CAWGYLIGTQYF
TRBV7-3	.	TRBJ2-1	.	TGTGCCAGCAGCTTGAGGGCCCGGGATGGGCAGTTCTTC	CASSLRARDGQFF
TRBV21-1	.	TRBJ1-5	.	TGTGCCAGCAGTGACTTCAATCAGCCCCAGCATTTT	CASSDFNQPQHF
TRBV19	.	TRBJ1-6	.	TGTGCCAGTAGCCCCGGACAGTGGTATAATTCACCCCTCCACTTT	CASSPGQWYNSPLHF
TRBV9	.	TRBJ2-5	.	TGTGCCAGCAGCGCTTCAACTAGCCCCCAGTACTTC	CASSASTSPQYF
TRBV6-5	TRBD1	TRBJ1-1	.	TGTGCCAGCAGAATGGACAGGGTGAGAACTGAAGCTTTCTTT	CASRMDRVRTEAFF
TRBV30	.	TRBJ1-1	.	TGTGCCTGGAGTACCCCCCTAATGAACACTGAAGCTTTCTTT	CAWSTPLMNTEAFF
TRBV6-4	TRBD2	TRBJ2-3	.	TGTGCCAGCAGTGACTCGCGGGGGGGCCACGATACGCAGTATTTT	CASSDSRGGHDTQYF
TRBV7-7	.	TRBJ1-4	.	TGTGCCAGCAGTCCCCTTAATGAAAAACTGTTTTTT	CASSPLNEKLFF
TRBV6-2/TRBV6-3	TRBD2	TRBJ2-4	once	TGTGCCAGCAGTTACTCGAGGACTAGCGGGGGGGTTTCGGACATTCAGTACTTC	CASSYSRTSGGVSDIQYF
TRBV6-2/TRBV6-3	TRBD2	TRBJ2-3	.	TGTGCCAGCAGTACCCGACTAGCTTTCCCCCCAGATACGCAGTATTTT	CASSTRLAFPPDTQYF
TRBV6-2/TRBV6-3	TRBD1	TRBJ1-3	.	TGTGCCAGCAGTTTTACAGGGGGCCACTCTGGAAACACCATATATTTT	CASSFTGGHSGNTIYF
TRBV30	.	TRBJ2-3	.	TGTGCCTGGAGTGGAAAGGGGGGGACAGATACGCAGTATTTT	CAWSGKGGTDTQYF
TRBV6-4	.	TRBJ2-1	.	TGTGCCAGCAGTGGGTTCGCGGGAGAGCAGTTCTTC	CASSGFAGEQFF
TRBV23-1	.	TRBJ2-5	.	TGCGCCAGCAGTCAAAAGCAGAGTAGGCAGCGACAAGAGACCCAGTACTTC	CASSQKQSRQRQETQYF
TRBV4-3	.	TRBJ2-7	.	TGCGCCAGCAGCCAAGTGGGTGCCGGGAAGGACGTCGAGCAGTACTTC	CASSQVGAGKDVEQYF
TRBV7-3	.	TRBJ2-3	.	TGTGCCAGCAGCCCCCTGGGATCCACAGATACGCAGTATTTT	CASSPLGSTDTQYF
TRBV5-1	TRBD1	TRBJ1-1	.	TGCGCCAGCAGCTTCCAAGCGGGACAGGTCACGGCTGAAGCTTTCTTT	CASSFQAGQVTAEAFF
TRBV5-1	TRBD1	TRBJ2-7	.	TGCGCCAGCAGGTATCAGGGGGCGAGCTCCTACGAGCAGTACTTC	CASRYQGASSYEQYF
TRBV7-2	TRBD1	TRBJ2-7	few	TGTGCCAGCAGCTTCGACAGGGCAGCCTCCTACGAGCAGTACTTC	CASSFDRAASYEQYF